The entry below gives a single T cell receptor (beta chain) sequence along with its context. PCR primers comprised 60 Vbeta and 13 Jbeta primers. Clones were read by immunoSEQ multiplex PCR, and TCRdb kept only the in-frame ones, dropping some. The sample contains tens of thousands of clones, approximately 68% of which appear only once. The CDR3 is 16 residues long. V lost 3 bases and J lost 4; bases outside the gene matches: 11. CDR1 and CDR2 (germline): MDHEN, SYDVKM. These data originate in a study of cytomegalovirus exposure and HLA in healthy donors. The sequenced sample was PBMCs. The chain employs TRBV28 and TRBJ2-5; 7 bases are shared with TRBD2. The sequence came from a woman aged 50 to 65 in good health and CMV-seropositive. The CDR3 coding sequence is TGTGCCAGCAGTTTGGGAAGCGGGGACTTGAGAGAGACCCAGTACTTC. Amino acids: CASSLGSGDLRETQYF.